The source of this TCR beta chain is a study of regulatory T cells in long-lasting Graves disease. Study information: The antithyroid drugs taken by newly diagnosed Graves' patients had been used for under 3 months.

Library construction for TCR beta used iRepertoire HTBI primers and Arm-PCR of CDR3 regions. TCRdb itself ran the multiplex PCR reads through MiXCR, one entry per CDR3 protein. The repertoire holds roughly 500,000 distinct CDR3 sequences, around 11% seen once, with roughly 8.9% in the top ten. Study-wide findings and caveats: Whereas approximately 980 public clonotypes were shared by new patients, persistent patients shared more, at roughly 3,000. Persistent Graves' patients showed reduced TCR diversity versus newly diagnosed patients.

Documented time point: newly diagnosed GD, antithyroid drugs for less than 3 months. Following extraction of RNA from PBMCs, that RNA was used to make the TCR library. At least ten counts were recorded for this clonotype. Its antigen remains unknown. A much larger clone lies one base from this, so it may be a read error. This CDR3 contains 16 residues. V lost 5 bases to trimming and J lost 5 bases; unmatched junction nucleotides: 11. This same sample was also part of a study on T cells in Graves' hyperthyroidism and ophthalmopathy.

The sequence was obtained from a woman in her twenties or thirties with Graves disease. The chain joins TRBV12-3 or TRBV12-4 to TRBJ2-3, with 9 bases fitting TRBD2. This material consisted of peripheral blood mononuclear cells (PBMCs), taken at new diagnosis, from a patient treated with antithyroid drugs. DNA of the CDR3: TGTGCCAGCAGTACCCCCTGGCGGGAGGGCTTAGATACGCAGTATTTT. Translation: CASSTPWREGLDTQYF.